This TCR beta chain is from a study of T cell responses to AZD1222 COVID-19 vaccine. Second doses that came at about 4 or about 12 weeks were put together. This CDR3 spans 19 amino acids. The germline gives CDR1 LNHDA, CDR2 SQIVND (reference sequence). The V and J ends lost 1 base and 8 bases, in that order; junction bases with no gene match: 18. Study-level findings and limits: Baseline testing showed seropositivity in only a handful of AZD1222 recipients. Donors were largely white British and mainly female; clonal diversity was possibly underestimated.

Regarding this clone: Its specificity is not known.

Sequencing used immunoSEQ multiplex PCR; TCRdb keeps in-frame clones, though not all of them. The sample holds roughly 150,000 clones, around 94% seen once. The sample consisted of peripheral blood, taken 28 days after the second AZD1222 dose. The chain carries TRBV19 and TRBJ2-1; TRBD2 agrees at 9 bases. The receptor comes from an adult who received the AZD1222 COVID-19 vaccine. The DNA for the CDR3 is TGTGCCAGTAGTATAGCCAAGAAATATAGCGGGAGAGCAGGGTATGAGCAGTTCTTC. It encodes CASSIAKKYSGRAGYEQFF.